Below, 17 T cell receptor beta chains from the same sample are listed, as sequenced in a study of blood T cell repertoires in COVID-19 (TCRdb year 2020). Preparation of the library involved the immunoSEQ multiplex PCR assay. TCRdb took over this immuneACCESS table, retaining in-frame rearrangements with V and J assigned. Such tables are incomplete; in checked studies, under half of the missing clones stem from an unresolved V gene, and the remainder is unexplained. The sample has approximately 50,000 clones on record, under 95% of them singletons. The ten largest clonotypes hold approximately 4% of the sample. Sequenced sample: peripheral blood. The receptor set was obtained from a human donor in a cohort sampled during active COVID-19.

This chain connects TRBV4-2 to TRBJ1-5; D not certain. V dropped 0 bases and J dropped 7 bases, with 13 bases sitting between them. CDR1 LGHNA and CDR2 YNFKEQ come from the germline V gene. The CDR3 runs 15 residues. This chain's CDR3 is CASSQENRGGQPQHF. The CDR3 nucleotides are TGTGCCAGCAGCCAAGAAAACCGAGGAGGGCAGCCCCAGCATTTT.

The V and J genes are TRBV9 and TRBJ1-3; D gene unclear. Germline-derived CDR1 and CDR2 are SGDLS and YYNGEE. The V and J ends lost 0 bases and 13 bases respectively, with 11 bases between them. The CDR3 spans 12 residues. The CDR3 DNA is TGTGCCAGCAGCGTAGGGAACAGACCTATATATTTT. Translated: CASSVGNRPIYF. Filled out from reference TRBV9 and TRBJ1-3, the complete variable domain reads DSGVTQTPKHLITATGQRVTLRCSPRSGDLSVYWYQQSLDQGLQFLIQYYNGEERAKGNILERFSAQQFPDLHSELNLSSLELGDSALYFCASSVGNRPIYFGEGSWLTVV.

The rearrangement uses TRBV5-1 and TRBJ1-1, with D perhaps matching TRBD1 (5 bases). Germline-derived CDR1 and CDR2 are SGHRS and YFSETQ. The CDR3 runs to 16 residues. V was shortened by 1 base and J by 1 base, with 14 bases between the two germline ends. This CDR3 is CASSLRVQDPNTEAFF. DNA for the CDR3: TGCGCCAGCAGCTTGAGGGTACAGGACCCGAACACTGAAGCTTTCTTT.

V and J are TRBV7-2 and TRBJ1-5, with 7 positions matching TRBD1. The germline V gene has CDR1 SGHTA and CDR2 FQGNSA. CDR3 size: 14 residues. Trimming at V came to 4 bases and at J to 3 bases, leaving 3 bases not matched to a gene. CDR3 sequence: CASSSGGYNQPQHF. In nucleotides, the CDR3 is TGTGCCAGCAGCTCAGGGGGGTACAATCAGCCCCAGCATTTT.

The CDR3 DNA reads as TGTGCCAGCAGCCAAGCATTAGCGGGACTCCACCAGGACGAGCAGTACGTC. This gives the protein CASSQALAGLHQDEQYV. The chain combines TRBV3-1 (or the pseudogene TRBV3-2) with TRBJ2-7; 8 nucleotides align to TRBD2. The length of the CDR3 is 17 residues. In germline, CDR1 is LGHDT, CDR2 YNNKEL (reference sequence). The ends lost 1 base at V and 5 bases at J; junction bases unmatched: 13.

This rearrangement joins TRBV24-1 to TRBJ2-1; no clear D. The CDR3 runs 14 residues. V was trimmed by 0 bases and J by 5 bases, leaving 7 bases between them. Germline V gives CDR1 KGHDR, CDR2 SFDVKD. CDR3 bases: TGTGCCACCAGTGATTTGGCACAAAACAATGAGCAGTTCTTC. It yields the protein CATSDLAQNNEQFF.

The count of this clone is one. CDR3 nucleotides: TGTGCCAGCACCCAAAGGGTCGGGGGGGACGAAAAACTGTTTTTT. Protein: CASTQRVGGDEKLFF. The V call is TRBV7-2, the J call TRBJ1-4; weak D call: TRBD1 (5 bases). The V and J ends lost 7 bases and 8 bases respectively, with 20 bases between them. CDR3 size: 15 residues. CDR1 is SGHTA, CDR2 FQGNSA, per germline.

J is TRBJ1-2 and V is TRBV3-1 (or the pseudogene TRBV3-2); D gene unclear. This CDR3 is built from 14 residues. The V end lost 2 bases, the J end lost 6 bases, and 13 bases lay between the germline ends. Germline V gives CDR1 LGHDT, CDR2 YNNKEL (reference sequence). The CDR3 region is CASSQRQAPDGYTF. The CDR3 DNA sequence: TGTGCCAGCAGCCAAAGGCAGGCCCCAGATGGCTACACCTTC.

The chain recombines TRBV28 with TRBJ1-5, with 8 positions matching TRBD1. CDR3 size: 20 residues. The trim removed 3 bases at V and 1 base at J, leaving 17 bases unmatched. CDR1 is MDHEN, CDR2 SYDVKM, per germline. CDR3 loop: CASSFPSGKTGVVSNQPQHF. As DNA, the CDR3 is TGTGCCAGCAGTTTCCCCAGCGGAAAGACAGGGGTTGTAAGCAATCAGCCCCAGCATTTT. Variable domain in full (rest from reference TRBV28 and TRBJ1-5): DVKVTQSSRYLVKRTGEKVFLECVQDMDHENMFWYRQDPGLGLRLIYFSYDVKMKEKGDIPEGYSVSREKKERFSLILESASTNQTSMYLCASSFPSGKTGVVSNQPQHFGDGTRLSIL.

The V gene is TRBV2, the J gene TRBJ2-5; 13 nucleotides match TRBD2. Germline V gene lookup returns CDR1 SNHLY and CDR2 FYNNEI. J lost 5 bases, V lost 6 bases, and 12 bases had no gene match. The CDR3 runs to 17 residues. Written as DNA, the CDR3 is TGTGCCAGCAGCCGGACTAGCGGGAGATTAGGGGAGGAGACCCAGTACTTC. Amino acid sequence: CASSRTSGRLGEETQYF. The full variable domain, in which reference TRBV2 and TRBJ2-5 provide the parts outside the CDR3, is EPEVTQTPSHQVTQMGQEVILRCVPISNHLYFYWYRQILGQKVEFLVSFYNNEISEKSEIFDDQFSVERPDGSNFTLKIRSTKLEDSAMYFCASSRTSGRLGEETQYFGPGTRLLVL.

The CDR3 sequence is CAWSVFPNYEQYF. DNA for the CDR3: TGTGCCTGGAGTGTATTTCCCAACTACGAGCAGTACTTC. V gene TRBV30 combines with J gene TRBJ2-7, with no clear D. Between the trimmed V and J ends, which lost 0 bases and 3 bases, there was a span of 9 bases. This CDR3 is 13 amino acids long. Germline V gene sequence: CDR1 GTSNPN, CDR2 SVGIG (reference sequence).

The chain links TRBV5-1 to TRBJ2-3; D is possibly TRBD2 (6 bases). The germline V gene encodes CDR1 SGHRS and CDR2 YFSETQ. The CDR3 extends over 14 amino acids. Trimming shortened V by 4 bases and J by 6 bases, and 15 bases separated the two germline ends. The CDR3 region has the DNA TGCGCCAGCAGCCGCGGGACCCGCAGGGATACGCAGTATTTT. This gives the protein CASSRGTRRDTQYF.

This rearrangement joins TRBV24-1 to TRBJ1-1, with D maybe TRBD1 (6 bases). The ends were cut back, 9 bases at V and 1 base at J, with 11 bases in the middle. The germline V gene has CDR1 KGHDR and CDR2 SFDVKD. The CDR3 extends over 13 amino acids. CDR3 DNA sequence: TGTGCCACCCGCAGGGGAGAGAACACTGAAGCTTTCTTT. Protein sequence: CATRRGENTEAFF.

The rearrangement uses TRBV6-1 and TRBJ2-4; 9 bases are a match to TRBD1. Trimming at V came to 4 bases and at J to 3 bases, leaving 7 bases not matched to a gene. This CDR3 is 16 amino acids long. In germline, CDR1 is MNHNS, CDR2 SASEGT. This CDR3 is CASSAWDREGKNIQYF. The DNA for the CDR3 is TGTGCCAGCAGTGCCTGGGACAGGGAGGGCAAAAACATTCAGTACTTC.

The chain has TRBV28 and TRBJ2-7; TRBD2 aligns across 9 bases. Looked up from germline, CDR1 is MDHEN and CDR2 is SYDVKM. J gave up 6 bases and V 3 bases, and 3 bases lay outside the gene matches. CDR3 length equals 13 residues. In nucleotides, the CDR3 is TGTGCCAGCAGTTTGGGCGGGAGGGGCGAGCAGTACGTC. As protein: CASSLGGRGEQYV.

By share, this clone ranks as medium-sized. The J gene is TRBJ2-7, the V gene TRBV14; D remains unclear. CDR3 length: 13 amino acids. The germline gives CDR1 SGHDN, CDR2 FVKESK. The ends were cut back, 4 bases at V and 9 bases at J, with 16 bases in the middle. The CDR3: CASSPDGFTGQYV. The CDR3 coding sequence is TGTGCCAGCAGCCCGGATGGCTTTACGGGGCAGTACGTC.

The rearrangement links TRBV5-6 to TRBJ1-1; D is ambiguous. Germline V lookup: CDR1 SGHDT, CDR2 YYEEEE. V was cut by 7 bases and J by 3 bases, with 16 bases left in between. The CDR3 is 14 amino acids. DNA for the CDR3: TGTGCCAGCTACCCTTGGGCGCCGGACACTGAAGCTTTCTTT. Protein product: CASYPWAPDTEAFF.